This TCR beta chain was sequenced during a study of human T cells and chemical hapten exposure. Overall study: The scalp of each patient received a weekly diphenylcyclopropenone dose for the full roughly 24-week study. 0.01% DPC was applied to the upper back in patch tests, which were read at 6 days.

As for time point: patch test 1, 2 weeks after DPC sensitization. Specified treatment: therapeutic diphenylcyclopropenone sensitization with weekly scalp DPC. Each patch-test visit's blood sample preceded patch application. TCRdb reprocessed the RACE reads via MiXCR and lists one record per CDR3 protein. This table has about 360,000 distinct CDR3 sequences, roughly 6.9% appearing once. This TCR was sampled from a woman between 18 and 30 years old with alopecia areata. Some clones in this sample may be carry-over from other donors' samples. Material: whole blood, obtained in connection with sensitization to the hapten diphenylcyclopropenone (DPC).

The CDR3 nucleotides read TGTGCCAGCAGCTTCGGCTGGACCACCTACAATGAGCAGTTCTTC. Its protein is CASSFGWTTYNEQFF. J is TRBJ2-1 and V is TRBV7-6; D ambiguous. The CDR3 has 15 residues. Trimming stripped 3 bases from V and 2 bases from J, with 11 bases between. CDR1 is SGHVS and CDR2 is FNYEAQ in the germline V gene.